This T cell receptor beta chain was sequenced in a study of T-cell memory formation after mild COVID-19. The study's findings and limits: CD4+ bias marked clones expanding day 15 to 37, unlike balanced contracting clones.

TCRdb redid the calling of the 5' RACE reads with MiXCR, one entry per CDR3 protein. The table has about 210,000 distinct CDR3 sequences, around 26% seen once; the top ten hold approximately 10%. A few counts support this clonotype. The antigen is unknown. J gave up 0 bases and V 8 bases, and 1 base lay outside the gene matches. The CDR3 is 14 amino acids. From germline, CDR1 is SEHNR and CDR2 FQNEAQ (reference sequence). The source of this sequence is an adult woman who had mild COVID-19 (a few samples of this study predate the infection). Cell type and time point are not known. V gene TRBV7-9 combines with J gene TRBJ2-6, with 7 bases aligning to TRBD2. The sample was PBMCs or a T cell subset sorted from them (not recorded which). CDR3 coding DNA: TGTGCCAGCTCGGGGGGCTCTGGGGCCAACGTCCTGACTTTC. This gives the protein CASSGGSGANVLTF.